This T cell receptor beta chain was retrieved from a study of CD8 T cell repertoires and HIV-1 epitope variants. Overall study: Enriched T cells were co-cultured with equal autologous T cell-negative cells.

Assay used: immunoSEQ multiplex PCR; TCRdb lists only in-frame clones, some missing. The sample has under 100,000 clones; roughly 77% are singletons. V was clipped by 5 bases and J by 1 base, with 12 bases between them. Germline V gives CDR1 SGHAT, CDR2 FQDESV (reference sequence). The CDR3 extends over 15 amino acids. The rearrangement links TRBV11-1 to TRBJ2-1; D uncertain. What was sequenced was uncultured baseline CD8+ T cells from peripheral blood mononuclear cells (PBMCs). The receptor's source is a male donor with HIV. DNA of the CDR3: TGTGCCAGCAGCCCCGACACAAGATCCTACAATGAGCAGTTCTTC. Residues: CASSPDTRSYNEQFF.